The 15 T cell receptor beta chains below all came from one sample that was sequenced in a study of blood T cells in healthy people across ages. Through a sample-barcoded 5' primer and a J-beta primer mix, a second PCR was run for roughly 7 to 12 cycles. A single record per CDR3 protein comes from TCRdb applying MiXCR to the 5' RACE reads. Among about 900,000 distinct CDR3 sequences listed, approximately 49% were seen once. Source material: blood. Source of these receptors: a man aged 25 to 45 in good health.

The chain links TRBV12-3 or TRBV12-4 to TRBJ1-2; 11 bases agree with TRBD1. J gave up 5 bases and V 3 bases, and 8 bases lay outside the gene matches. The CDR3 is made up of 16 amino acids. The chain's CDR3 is CASSFGQGAQLYGYTF. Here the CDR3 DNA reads TGTGCCAGCAGTTTCGGACAGGGGGCTCAGTTATATGGCTACACCTTC.

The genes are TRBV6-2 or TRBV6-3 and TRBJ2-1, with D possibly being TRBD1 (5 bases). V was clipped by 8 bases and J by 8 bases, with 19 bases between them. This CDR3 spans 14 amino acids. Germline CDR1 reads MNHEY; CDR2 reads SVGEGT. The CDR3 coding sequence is TGTGCCAGCGCCCGTCAAGGGGCTTGGGATGAGCAGTTCTTC. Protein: CASARQGAWDEQFF.

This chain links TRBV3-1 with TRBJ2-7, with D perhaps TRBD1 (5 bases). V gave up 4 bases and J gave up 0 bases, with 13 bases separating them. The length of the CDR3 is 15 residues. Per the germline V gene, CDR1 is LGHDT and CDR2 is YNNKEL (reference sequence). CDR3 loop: CASSPRERFSYEQYF. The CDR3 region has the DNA TGTGCCAGCAGCCCCAGGGAAAGATTCTCCTACGAGCAGTACTTC.

CDR3 DNA sequence: TGTGCCAGCACCAATTCCGCAGTGGGGCTTTATAGCAATCAGCCCCAGCATTTT. Translating it yields CASTNSAVGLYSNQPQHF. This rearrangement joins TRBV6-1 to TRBJ1-5; tentatively, D is TRBD1 (5 bases). The CDR3 is 18 amino acids. V gave up 7 bases and J gave up 0 bases, with 22 bases separating them. Germline V gene data show CDR1 as MNHNS and CDR2 as SASEGT.

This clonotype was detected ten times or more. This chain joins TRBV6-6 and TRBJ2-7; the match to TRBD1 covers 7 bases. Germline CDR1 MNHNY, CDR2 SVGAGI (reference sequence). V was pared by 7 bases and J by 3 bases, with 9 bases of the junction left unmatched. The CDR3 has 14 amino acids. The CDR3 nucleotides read TGTGCCAGCAAACCGGGACAGCCAAACTACGAGCAGTACTTC. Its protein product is CASKPGQPNYEQYF.

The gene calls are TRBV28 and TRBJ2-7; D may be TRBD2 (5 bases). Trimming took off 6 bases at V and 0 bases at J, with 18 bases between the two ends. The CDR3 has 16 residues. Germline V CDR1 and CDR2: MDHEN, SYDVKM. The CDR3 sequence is CASRPALSGNSYEQYF. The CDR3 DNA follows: TGTGCCAGCAGGCCGGCACTAAGCGGAAACTCCTACGAGCAGTACTTC.

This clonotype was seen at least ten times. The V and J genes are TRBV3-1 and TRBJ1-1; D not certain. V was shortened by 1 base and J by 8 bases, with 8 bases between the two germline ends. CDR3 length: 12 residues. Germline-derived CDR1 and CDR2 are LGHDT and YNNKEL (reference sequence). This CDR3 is CASSQAGREAFF. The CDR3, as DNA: TGTGCCAGCAGCCAAGCGGGCAGAGAAGCTTTCTTT. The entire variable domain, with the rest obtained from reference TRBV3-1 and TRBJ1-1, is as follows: DTAVSQTPKYLVTQMGNDKSIKCEQNLGHDTMYWYKQDSKKFLKIMFSYNNKELIINETVPNRFSPKSPDKAHLNLHINSLELGDSAVYFCASSQAGREAFFGQGTRLTVV.

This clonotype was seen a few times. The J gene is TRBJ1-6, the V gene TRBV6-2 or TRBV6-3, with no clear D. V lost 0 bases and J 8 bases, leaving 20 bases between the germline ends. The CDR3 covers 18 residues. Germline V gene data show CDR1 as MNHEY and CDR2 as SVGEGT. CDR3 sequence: CASSYSRDNGVRYSPLHF. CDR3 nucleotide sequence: TGTGCCAGCAGTTACTCCCGGGATAACGGTGTGCGTTATTCACCCCTCCACTTT.

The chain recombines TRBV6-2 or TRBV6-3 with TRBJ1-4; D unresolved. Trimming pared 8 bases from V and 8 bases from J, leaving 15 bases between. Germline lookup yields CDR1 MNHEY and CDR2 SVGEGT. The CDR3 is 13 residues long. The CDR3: CASGPGSVEKLFF. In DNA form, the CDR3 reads TGTGCCAGCGGCCCGGGTTCCGTAGAAAAACTGTTTTTT.

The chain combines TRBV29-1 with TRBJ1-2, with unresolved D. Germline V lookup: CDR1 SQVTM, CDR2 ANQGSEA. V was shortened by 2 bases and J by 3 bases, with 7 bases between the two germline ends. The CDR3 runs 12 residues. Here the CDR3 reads CSVEIAYYGYTF. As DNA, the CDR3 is TGCAGCGTTGAAATCGCGTACTATGGCTACACCTTC. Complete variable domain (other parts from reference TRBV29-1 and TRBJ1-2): SAVISQKPSRDICQRGTSLTIQCQVDSQVTMMFWYRQQPGQSLTLIATANQGSEATYESGFVIDKFPISRPNLTFSTLTVSNMSPEDSSIYLCSVEIAYYGYTFGSGTRLTVV.

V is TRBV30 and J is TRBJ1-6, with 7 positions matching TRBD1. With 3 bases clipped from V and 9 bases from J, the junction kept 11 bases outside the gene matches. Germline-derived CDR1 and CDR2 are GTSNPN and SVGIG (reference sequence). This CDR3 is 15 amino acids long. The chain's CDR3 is CAWRTQGNRGSPLHF. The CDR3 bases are TGTGCCTGGAGAACACAGGGGAATCGGGGTTCACCCCTCCACTTT.

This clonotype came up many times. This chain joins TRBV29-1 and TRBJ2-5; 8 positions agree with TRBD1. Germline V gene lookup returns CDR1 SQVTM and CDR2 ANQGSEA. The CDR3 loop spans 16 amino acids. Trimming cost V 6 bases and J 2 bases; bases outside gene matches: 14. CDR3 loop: CSVLRTGRLIQETQYF. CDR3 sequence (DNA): TGCAGCGTACTCCGGACAGGGCGATTGATTCAAGAGACCCAGTACTTC.

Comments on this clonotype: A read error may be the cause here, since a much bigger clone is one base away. For the CDR3, the DNA is TGTGCCGGGGGAAGCGGGGCGCTCAATGAGCAGTTCTTC. Encoded protein: CAGGSGALNEQFF. The chain joins TRBV12-3 or TRBV12-4 to TRBJ2-1; TRBD2 aligns across 7 bases. Unmatched junction bases numbered 10, after V lost 11 bases and J lost 6 bases. CDR3 length: 13 residues.

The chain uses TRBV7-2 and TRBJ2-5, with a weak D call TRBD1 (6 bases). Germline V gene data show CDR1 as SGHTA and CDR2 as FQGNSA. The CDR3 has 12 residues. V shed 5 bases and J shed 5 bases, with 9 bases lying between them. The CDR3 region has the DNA TGTGCCAGCAGCGGGGACACTGAGACCCAGTACTTC. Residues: CASSGDTETQYF. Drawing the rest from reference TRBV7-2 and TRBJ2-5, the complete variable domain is GAGVSQSPSNKVTEKGKDVELRCDPISGHTALYWYRQSLGQGLEFLIYFQGNSAPDKSGLPSDRFSAERTGGSVSTLTIQRTQQEDSAVYLCASSGDTETQYFGPGTRLLVL.

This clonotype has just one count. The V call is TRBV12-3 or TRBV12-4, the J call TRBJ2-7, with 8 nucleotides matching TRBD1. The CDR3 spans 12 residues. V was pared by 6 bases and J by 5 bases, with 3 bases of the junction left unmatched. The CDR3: CASRRDRNEQYF. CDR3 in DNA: TGTGCCAGCAGACGGGACAGGAACGAGCAGTACTTC.